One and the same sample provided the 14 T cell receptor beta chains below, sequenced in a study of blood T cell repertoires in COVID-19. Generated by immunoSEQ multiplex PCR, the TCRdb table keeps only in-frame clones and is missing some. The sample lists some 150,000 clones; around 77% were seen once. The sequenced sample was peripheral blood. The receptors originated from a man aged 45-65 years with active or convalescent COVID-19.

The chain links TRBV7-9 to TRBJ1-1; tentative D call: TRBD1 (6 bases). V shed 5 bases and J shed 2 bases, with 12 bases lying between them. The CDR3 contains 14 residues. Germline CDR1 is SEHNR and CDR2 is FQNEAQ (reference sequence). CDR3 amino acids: CASSANRENTEAFF. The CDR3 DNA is TGTGCCAGCAGCGCCAACAGGGAAAACACTGAAGCTTTCTTT.

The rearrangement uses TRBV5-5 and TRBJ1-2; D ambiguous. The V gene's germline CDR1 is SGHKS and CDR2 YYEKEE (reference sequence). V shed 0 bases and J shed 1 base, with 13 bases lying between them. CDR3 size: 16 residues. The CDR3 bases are TGTGCCAGCAGCTTGGGAGGGTCGGGAGTTAACTATGGCTACACCTTC. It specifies CASSLGGSGVNYGYTF.

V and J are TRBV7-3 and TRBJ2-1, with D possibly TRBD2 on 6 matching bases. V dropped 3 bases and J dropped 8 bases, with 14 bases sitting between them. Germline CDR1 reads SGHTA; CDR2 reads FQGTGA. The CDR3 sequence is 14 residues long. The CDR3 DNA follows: TGTGCCAGCAGCTTGGGGACTGCCCCCGATGAGCAGTTCTTC. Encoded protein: CASSLGTAPDEQFF.

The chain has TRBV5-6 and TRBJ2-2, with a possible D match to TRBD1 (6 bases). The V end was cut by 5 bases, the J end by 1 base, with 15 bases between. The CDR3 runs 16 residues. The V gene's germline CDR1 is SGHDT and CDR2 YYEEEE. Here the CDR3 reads CASRYTGTMNTGELFF. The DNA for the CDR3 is TGTGCCAGCAGATATACCGGGACAATGAACACCGGGGAGCTGTTTTTT. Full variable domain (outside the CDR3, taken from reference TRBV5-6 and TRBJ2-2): DAGVTQSPTHLIKTRGQQVTLRCSPKSGHDTVSWYQQALGQGPQFIFQYYEEEERQRGNFPDRFSGHQFPNYSSELNVNALLLGDSALYLCASRYTGTMNTGELFFGEGSRLTVL.

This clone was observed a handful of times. The CDR3 spells CASSLEQYNEQFF. The CDR3 nucleotides are TGTGCCAGCAGCTTAGAACAGTACAATGAGCAGTTCTTC. The V and J genes are TRBV11-2 and TRBJ2-1, with D unclear. From germline, CDR1 is SGHAT and CDR2 FQNNGV. V shed 0 bases and J shed 4 bases, with 4 bases lying between them. The CDR3 is 13 amino acids.

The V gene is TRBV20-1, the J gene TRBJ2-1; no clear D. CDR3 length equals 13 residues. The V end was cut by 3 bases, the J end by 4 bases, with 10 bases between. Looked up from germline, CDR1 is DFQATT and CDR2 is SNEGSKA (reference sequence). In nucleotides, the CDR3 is TGCAGTGCTAGTGTGTCAGTGTACAATGAGCAGTTCTTC. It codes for CSASVSVYNEQFF.

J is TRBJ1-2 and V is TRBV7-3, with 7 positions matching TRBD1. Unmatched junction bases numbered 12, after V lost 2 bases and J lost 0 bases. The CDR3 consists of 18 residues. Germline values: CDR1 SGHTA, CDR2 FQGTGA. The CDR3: CASSLEVLQGPSNYGYTF. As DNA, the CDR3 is TGTGCCAGCAGCTTAGAGGTACTACAGGGGCCCTCTAACTATGGCTACACCTTC.

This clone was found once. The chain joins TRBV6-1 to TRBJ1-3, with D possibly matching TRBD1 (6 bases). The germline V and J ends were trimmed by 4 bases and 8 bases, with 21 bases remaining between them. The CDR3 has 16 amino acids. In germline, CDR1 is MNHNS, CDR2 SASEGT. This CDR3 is CASSGTPGHRGDTIYF. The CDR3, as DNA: TGTGCCAGCAGTGGGACGCCGGGACACCGGGGGGACACCATATATTTT.

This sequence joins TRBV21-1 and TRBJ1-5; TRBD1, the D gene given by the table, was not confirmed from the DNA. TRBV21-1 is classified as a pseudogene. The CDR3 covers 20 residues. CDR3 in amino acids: CASSKPGRTAAPGSNQPQHF. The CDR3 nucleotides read TGTGCCAGCAGCAAACCAGGAAGGACAGCCGCACCGGGGAGCAATCAGCCCCAGCATTTT.

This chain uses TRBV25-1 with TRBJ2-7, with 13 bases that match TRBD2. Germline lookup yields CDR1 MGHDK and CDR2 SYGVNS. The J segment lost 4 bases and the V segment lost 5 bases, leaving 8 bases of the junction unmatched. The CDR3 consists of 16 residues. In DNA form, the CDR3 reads TGTGCCAGCAGTCCCCTGGGACTAGCGGGATCGTACGAGCAGTACTTC. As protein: CASSPLGLAGSYEQYF.

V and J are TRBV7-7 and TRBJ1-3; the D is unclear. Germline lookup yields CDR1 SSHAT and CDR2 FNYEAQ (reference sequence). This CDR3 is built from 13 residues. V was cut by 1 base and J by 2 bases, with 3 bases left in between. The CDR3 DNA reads TGTGCCAGCAGCTTAGGCGCTGGAAACACCATATATTTT. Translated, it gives CASSLGAGNTIYF.

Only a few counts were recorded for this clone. The CDR3 sequence: CASSLFGYEQYF. The CDR3 coding sequence is TGTGCCAGCAGTTTATTCGGCTACGAGCAGTACTTC. V and J are TRBV12-3 or TRBV12-4 and TRBJ2-7; D ambiguous. V shed 2 bases and J shed 3 bases, with 5 bases lying between them. CDR3 length: 12 residues.

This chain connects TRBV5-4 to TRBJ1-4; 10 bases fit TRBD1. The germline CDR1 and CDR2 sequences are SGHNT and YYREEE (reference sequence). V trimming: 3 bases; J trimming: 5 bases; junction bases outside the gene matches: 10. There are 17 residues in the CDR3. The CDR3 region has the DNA TGTGCCAGCAGCTGGGGAGGGGCGGGACAGGGGAATGAAAAACTGTTTTTT. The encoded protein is CASSWGGAGQGNEKLFF. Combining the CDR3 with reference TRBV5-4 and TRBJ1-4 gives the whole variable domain ETGVTQSPTHLIKTRGQQVTLRCSSQSGHNTVSWYQQALGQGPQFIFQYYREEENGRGNFPPRFSGLQFPNYSSELNVNALELDDSALYLCASSWGGAGQGNEKLFFGSGTQLSVL.

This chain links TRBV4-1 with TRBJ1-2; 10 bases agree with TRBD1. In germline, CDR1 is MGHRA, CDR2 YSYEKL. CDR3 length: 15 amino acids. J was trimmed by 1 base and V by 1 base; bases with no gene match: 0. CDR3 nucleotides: TGCGCCAGCAGCCAAGGGGACAGGGGTAACTATGGCTACACCTTC. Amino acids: CASSQGDRGNYGYTF.